This T cell receptor beta chain was retrieved from a study of cytomegalovirus exposure and HLA in healthy donors. The CDR3 loop spans 15 amino acids. Looked up from germline, CDR1 is SGDLS and CDR2 is YYNGEE. V was shortened by 0 bases and J by 1 base, with 11 bases between the two germline ends. 13 Jbeta primers and 60 Vbeta primers were used for the PCR. The assay was immunoSEQ multiplex PCR, and TCRdb's table has in-frame clones only and misses some. The table has approximately 140,000 clones, over 70% seen once. A single count supports this clone. The sequencing sample was made of PBMCs. The sequence was obtained from a man in his late teens or twenties in good health and CMV-seronegative. This chain uses TRBV9 with TRBJ2-7, with a weak D call TRBD1 (6 bases). CDR3 sequence: CASSVAGAASYEQYF. The CDR3 nucleotides are TGTGCCAGCAGCGTAGCAGGGGCTGCTTCCTACGAGCAGTACTTC.